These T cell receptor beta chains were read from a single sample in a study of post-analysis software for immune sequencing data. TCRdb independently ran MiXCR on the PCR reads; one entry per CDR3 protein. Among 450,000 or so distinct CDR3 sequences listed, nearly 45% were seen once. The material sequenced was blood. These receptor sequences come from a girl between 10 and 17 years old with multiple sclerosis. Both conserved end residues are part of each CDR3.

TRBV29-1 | CSAGRTDTQYF
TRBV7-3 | CASSSGTSGSWSTDTQYF
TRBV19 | CASSTGTLNEQFF
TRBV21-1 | CASIVGERAGETQYF
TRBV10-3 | CAIKGGEQYF
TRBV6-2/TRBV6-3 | CASSRSFGGETQYF
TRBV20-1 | CSAREPLRAGGPGETQYF
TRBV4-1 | CASSQADREYDEQYF
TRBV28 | CASSFPPDTQYF
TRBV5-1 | CASSLNGLAGAYEQYF
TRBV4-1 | CASSPLGAESEKLFF
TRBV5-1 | CASSLLPGTSGQETQYF
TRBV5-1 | CASSLVPNEQFF
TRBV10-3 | CAISYREDEQFF
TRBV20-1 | CSARGGLRTGRTYEQYF
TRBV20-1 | CSAIREWETQYF
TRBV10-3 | CAISDDLYGCTF
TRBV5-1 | CASSLDGDYEQYF
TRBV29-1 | CSVRTGGVYEQYF
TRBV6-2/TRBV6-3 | CASSWSADESNQPQHF
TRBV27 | CAGSLLEGGNRNEQFF
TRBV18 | CASSPPTGSNEKLFF
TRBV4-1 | CASSPPAADTQYF
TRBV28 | CASSFGGSGANVLTF
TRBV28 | CASSSSGTSGRSYEQYF
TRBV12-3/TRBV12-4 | CATGQTPYEQYF
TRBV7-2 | CASSSRAHAYNEQFF
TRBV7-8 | CASSLVAGSSWETQYF
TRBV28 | CASRDGLDRETQYF
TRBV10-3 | CAISGGLAGGLTGELFF
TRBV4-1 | CASSPRPAGGTDTQYF
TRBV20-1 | CSAQGSYNSPLHF
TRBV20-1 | CSARGENYGYTF
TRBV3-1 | CASSLTSGPTYNEQFF
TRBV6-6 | CASSYGLTQTQYF
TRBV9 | CASSVNLAGGRLETQYF
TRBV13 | CASSLAHKDTQYF
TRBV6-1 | CASSPRGSGTWGPTDTQYF
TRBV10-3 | CAISPTSGSSYEQYF
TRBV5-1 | CASRNEGANGYTF
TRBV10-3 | CAIGASARYNEQFF